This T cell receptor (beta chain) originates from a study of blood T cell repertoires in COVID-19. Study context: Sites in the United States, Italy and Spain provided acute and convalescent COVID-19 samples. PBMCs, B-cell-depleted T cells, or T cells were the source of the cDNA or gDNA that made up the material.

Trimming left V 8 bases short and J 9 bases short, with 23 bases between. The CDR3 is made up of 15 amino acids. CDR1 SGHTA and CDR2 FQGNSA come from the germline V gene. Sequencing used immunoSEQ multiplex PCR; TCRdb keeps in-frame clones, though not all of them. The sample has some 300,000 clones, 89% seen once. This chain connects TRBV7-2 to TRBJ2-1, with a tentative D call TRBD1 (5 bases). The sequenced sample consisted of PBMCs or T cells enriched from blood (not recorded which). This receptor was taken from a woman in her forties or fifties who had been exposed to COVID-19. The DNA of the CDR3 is TGTGCCAGCTCCCGTGGGGCTCAATCCGGTATTGAGCAGTTCTTC. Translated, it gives CASSRGAQSGIEQFF. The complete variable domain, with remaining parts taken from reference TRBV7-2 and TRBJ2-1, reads GAGVSQSPSNKVTEKGKDVELRCDPISGHTALYWYRQSLGQGLEFLIYFQGNSAPDKSGLPSDRFSAERTGGSVSTLTIQRTQQEDSAVYLCASSRGAQSGIEQFFGPGTRLTVL.